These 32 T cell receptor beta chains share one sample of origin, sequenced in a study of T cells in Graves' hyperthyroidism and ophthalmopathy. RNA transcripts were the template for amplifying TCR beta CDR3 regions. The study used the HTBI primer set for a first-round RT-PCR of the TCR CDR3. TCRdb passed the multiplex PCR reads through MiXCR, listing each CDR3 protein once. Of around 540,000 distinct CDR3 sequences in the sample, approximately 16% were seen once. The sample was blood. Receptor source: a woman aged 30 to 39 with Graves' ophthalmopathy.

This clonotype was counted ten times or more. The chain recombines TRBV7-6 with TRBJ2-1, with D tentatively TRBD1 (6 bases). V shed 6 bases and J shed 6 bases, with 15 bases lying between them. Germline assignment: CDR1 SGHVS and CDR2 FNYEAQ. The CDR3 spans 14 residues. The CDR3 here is CASSPANRANEQFF. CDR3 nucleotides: TGTGCCAGCAGTCCCGCAAACAGGGCCAATGAGCAGTTCTTC.

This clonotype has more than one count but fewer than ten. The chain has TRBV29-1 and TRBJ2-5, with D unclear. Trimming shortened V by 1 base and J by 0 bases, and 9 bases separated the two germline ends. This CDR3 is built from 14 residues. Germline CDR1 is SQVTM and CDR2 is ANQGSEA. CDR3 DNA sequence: TGCAGCGTTGAAGGGTGGAACCACCAAGAGACCCAGTACTTC. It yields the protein CSVEGWNHQETQYF. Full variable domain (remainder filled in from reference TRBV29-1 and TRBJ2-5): SAVISQKPSRDICQRGTSLTIQCQVDSQVTMMFWYRQQPGQSLTLIATANQGSEATYESGFVIDKFPISRPNLTFSTLTVSNMSPEDSSIYLCSVEGWNHQETQYFGPGTRLLVL.

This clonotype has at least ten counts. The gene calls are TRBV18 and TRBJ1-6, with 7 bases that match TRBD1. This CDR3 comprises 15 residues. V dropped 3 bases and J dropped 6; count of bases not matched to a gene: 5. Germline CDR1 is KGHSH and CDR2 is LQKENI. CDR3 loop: CASSPTGQSNSPLHF. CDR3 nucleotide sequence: TGTGCCAGCTCACCCACGGGACAGAGTAATTCACCCCTCCACTTT. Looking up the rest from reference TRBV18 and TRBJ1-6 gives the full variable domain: NAGVMQNPRHLVRRRGQEARLRCSPMKGHSHVYWYRQLPEEGLKFMVYLQKENIIDESGMPKERFSAEFPKEGPSILRIQQVVRGDSAAYFCASSPTGQSNSPLHFGNGTRLTVT.

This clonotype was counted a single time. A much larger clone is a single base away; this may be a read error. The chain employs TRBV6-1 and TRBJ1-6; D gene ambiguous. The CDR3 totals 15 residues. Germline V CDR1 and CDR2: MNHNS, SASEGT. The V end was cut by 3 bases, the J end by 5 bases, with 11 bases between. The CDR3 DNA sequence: TGTGCCAGCAGTGAGTCGACGGCAGATAATTCACCCCTCCACTTT. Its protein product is CASSESTADNSPLHF.

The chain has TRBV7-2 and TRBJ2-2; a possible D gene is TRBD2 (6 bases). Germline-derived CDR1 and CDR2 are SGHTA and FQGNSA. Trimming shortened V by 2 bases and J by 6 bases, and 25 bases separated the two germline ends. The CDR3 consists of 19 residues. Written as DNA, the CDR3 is TGTGCCAGCAGCTTAAATTTGAAATTACGGGACTCCTTTCCCGGGGAGCTGTTTTTT. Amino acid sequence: CASSLNLKLRDSFPGELFF.

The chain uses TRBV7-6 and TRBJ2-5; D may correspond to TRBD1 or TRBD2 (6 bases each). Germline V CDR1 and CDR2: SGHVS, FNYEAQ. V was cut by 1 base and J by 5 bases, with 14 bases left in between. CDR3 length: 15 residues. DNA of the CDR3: TGTGCCAGCAGCTTAGTTTGGGGGGCCCGGGAGACCCAGTACTTC. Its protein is CASSLVWGARETQYF.

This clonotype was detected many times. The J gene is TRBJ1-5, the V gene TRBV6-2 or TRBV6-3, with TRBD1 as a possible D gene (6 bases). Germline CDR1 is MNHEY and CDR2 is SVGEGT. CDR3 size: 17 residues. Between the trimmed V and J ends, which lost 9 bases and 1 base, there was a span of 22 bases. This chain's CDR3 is CASLSGLHTGSNQPQHF. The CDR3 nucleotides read TGTGCCAGTCTATCCGGGCTCCACACAGGGAGCAATCAGCCCCAGCATTTT.

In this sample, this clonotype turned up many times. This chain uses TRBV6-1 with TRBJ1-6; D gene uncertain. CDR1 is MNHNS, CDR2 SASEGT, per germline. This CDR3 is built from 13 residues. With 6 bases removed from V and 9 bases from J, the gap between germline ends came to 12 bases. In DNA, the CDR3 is TGTGCCAGCAGGCCCCTGGTGACTTCACCCCTCCACTTT. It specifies CASRPLVTSPLHF.

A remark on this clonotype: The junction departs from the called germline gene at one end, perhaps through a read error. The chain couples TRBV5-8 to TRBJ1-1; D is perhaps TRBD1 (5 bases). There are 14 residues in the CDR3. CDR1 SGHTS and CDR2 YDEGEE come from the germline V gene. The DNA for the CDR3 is TGTGCCAGCAGCTTGGGGGTGGAGGACACCGAAGCTTTCTTT. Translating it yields CASSLGVEDTEAFF.

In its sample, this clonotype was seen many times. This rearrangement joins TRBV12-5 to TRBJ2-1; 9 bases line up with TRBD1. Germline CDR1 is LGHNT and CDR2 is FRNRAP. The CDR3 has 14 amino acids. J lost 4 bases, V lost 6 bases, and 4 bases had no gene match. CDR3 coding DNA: TGTGCTAGTGGCGGGACAGGGTCATACAATGAGCAGTTCTTC. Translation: CASGGTGSYNEQFF.

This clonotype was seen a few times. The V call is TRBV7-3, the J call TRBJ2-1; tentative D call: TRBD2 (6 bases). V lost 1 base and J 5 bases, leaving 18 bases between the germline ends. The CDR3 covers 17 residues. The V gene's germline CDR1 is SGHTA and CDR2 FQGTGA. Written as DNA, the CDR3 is TGTGCCAGCAGCTTAAGTCTCCTCGCGGGAACGAACAATGAGCAGTTCTTC. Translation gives CASSLSLLAGTNNEQFF.

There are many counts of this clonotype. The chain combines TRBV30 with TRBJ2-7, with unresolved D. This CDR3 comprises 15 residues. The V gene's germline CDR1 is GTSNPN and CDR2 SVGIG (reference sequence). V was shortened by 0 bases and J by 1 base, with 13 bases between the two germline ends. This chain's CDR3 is CAWSVPANPSYEQYF. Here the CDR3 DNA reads TGTGCCTGGAGTGTACCCGCCAACCCTTCCTACGAGCAGTACTTC.

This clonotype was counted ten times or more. The CDR3 loop reads CASSLVQGNYEQYF. CDR3 coding DNA: TGTGCCAGCAGCTTAGTGCAGGGAAATTACGAGCAGTACTTC. V and J are TRBV7-6 and TRBJ2-7, with D possibly matching TRBD1 (5 bases). Germline V gene lookup returns CDR1 SGHVS and CDR2 FNYEAQ. CDR3 length equals 14 residues. V was trimmed by 1 base and J by 4 bases, leaving 11 bases between them.

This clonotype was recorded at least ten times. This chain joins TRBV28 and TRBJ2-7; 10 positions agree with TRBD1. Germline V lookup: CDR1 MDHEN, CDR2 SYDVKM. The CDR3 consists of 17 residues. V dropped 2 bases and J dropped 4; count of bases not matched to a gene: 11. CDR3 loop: CASSLGMGQGFLYEQYF. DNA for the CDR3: TGTGCCAGCAGTTTAGGTATGGGACAGGGGTTCTTGTACGAGCAGTACTTC. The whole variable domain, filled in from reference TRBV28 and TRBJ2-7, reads DVKVTQSSRYLVKRTGEKVFLECVQDMDHENMFWYRQDPGLGLRLIYFSYDVKMKEKGDIPEGYSVSREKKERFSLILESASTNQTSMYLCASSLGMGQGFLYEQYFGPGTRLTVT.

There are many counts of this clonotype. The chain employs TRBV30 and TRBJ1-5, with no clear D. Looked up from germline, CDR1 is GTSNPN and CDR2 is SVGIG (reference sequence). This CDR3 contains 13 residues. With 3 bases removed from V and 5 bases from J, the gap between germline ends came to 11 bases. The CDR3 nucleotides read TGTGCCTGGAGCTGGGGAGAATATCAGCCCCAGCATTTT. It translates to CAWSWGEYQPQHF. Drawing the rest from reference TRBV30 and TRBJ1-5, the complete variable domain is SQTIHQWPATLVQPVGSPLSLECTVEGTSNPNLYWYRQAAGRGLQLLFYSVGIGQISSEVPQNLSASRPQDRQFILSSKKLLLSDSGFYLCAWSWGEYQPQHFGDGTRLSIL.

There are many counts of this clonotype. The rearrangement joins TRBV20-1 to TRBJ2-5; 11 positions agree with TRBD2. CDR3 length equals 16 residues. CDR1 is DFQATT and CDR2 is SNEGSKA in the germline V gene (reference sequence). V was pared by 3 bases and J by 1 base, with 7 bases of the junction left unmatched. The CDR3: CSARIGTSGLQETQYF. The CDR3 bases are TGCAGTGCTAGGATCGGGACTAGCGGACTCCAAGAGACCCAGTACTTC.

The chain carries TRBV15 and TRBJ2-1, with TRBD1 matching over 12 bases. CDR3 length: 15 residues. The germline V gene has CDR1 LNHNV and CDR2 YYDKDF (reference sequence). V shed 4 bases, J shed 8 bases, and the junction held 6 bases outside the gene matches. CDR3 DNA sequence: TGTGCCACCAGCACCGCGGGACAGGGGGCGGATGAGCAGTTCTTC. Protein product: CATSTAGQGADEQFF.

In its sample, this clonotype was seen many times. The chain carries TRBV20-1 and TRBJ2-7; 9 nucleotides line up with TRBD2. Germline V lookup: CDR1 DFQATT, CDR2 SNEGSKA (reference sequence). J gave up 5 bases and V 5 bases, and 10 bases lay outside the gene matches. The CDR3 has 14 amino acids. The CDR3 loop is CSAVIAGDQDEQYF. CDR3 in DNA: TGCAGTGCTGTTATAGCGGGAGATCAAGACGAGCAGTACTTC.

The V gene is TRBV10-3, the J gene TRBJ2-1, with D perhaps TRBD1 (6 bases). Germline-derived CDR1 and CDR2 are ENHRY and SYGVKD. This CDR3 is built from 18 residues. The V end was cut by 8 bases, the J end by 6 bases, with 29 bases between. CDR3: CAISSAGQGSRGSNEQFF. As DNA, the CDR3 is TGTGCCATCTCCTCCGCCGGCCAGGGGTCTCGGGGATCCAATGAGCAGTTCTTC.

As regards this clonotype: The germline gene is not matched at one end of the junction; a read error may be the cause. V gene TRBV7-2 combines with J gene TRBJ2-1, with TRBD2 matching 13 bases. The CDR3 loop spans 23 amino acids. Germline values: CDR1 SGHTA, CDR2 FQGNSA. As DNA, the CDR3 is TGTGCCAGCAGCTTAGGGGTTGGGGACAGACTAGCGGGAGGACGCCCTTCCTACAATGAGCAGCTCTTC. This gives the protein CASSLGVGDRLAGGRPSYNEQLF. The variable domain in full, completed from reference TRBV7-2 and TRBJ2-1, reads GAGVSQSPSNKVTEKGKDVELRCDPISGHTALYWYRQSLGQGLEFLIYFQGNSAPDKSGLPSDRFSAERTGGSVSTLTIQRTQQEDSAVYLCASSLGVGDRLAGGRPSYNEQLFGPGTRLTVL.

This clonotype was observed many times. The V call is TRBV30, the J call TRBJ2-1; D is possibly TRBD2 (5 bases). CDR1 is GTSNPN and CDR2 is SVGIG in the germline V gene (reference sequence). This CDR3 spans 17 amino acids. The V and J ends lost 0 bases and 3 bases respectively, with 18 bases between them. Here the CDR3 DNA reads TGTGCCTGGAGTGTACTAGGAAGGCTAGCCGACTACAATGAGCAGTTCTTC. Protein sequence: CAWSVLGRLADYNEQFF.

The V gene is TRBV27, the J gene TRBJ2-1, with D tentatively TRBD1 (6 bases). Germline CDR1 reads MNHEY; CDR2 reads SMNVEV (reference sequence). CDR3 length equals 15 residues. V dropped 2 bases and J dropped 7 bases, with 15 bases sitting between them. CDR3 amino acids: CASSLIGNRDNEQFF. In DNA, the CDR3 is TGTGCCAGCAGTTTAATCGGTAACAGGGATAATGAGCAGTTCTTC.

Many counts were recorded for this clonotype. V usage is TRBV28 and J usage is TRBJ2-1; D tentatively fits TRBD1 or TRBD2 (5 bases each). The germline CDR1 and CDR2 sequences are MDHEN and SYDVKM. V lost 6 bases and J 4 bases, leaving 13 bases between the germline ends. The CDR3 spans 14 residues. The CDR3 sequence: CASSGTVTYNEQFF. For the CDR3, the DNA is TGTGCCAGCAGCGGGACCGTTACTTACAATGAGCAGTTCTTC. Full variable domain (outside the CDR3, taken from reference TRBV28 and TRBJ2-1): DVKVTQSSRYLVKRTGEKVFLECVQDMDHENMFWYRQDPGLGLRLIYFSYDVKMKEKGDIPEGYSVSREKKERFSLILESASTNQTSMYLCASSGTVTYNEQFFGPGTRLTVL.

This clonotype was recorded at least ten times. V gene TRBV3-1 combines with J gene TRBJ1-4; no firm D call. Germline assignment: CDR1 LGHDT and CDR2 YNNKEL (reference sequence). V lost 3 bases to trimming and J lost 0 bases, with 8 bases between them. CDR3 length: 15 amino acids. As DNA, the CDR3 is TGTGCCAGCAGCCAGCACAGTACAACTAATGAAAAACTGTTTTTT. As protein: CASSQHSTTNEKLFF.

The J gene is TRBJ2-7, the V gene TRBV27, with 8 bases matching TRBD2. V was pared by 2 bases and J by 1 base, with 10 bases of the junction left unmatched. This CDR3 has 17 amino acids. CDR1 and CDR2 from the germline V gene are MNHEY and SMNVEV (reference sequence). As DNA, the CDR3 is TGTGCCAGCAGTTTAATCCCCGGCGGGACTAGTTCCTACGAGCAGTACTTC. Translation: CASSLIPGGTSSYEQYF.

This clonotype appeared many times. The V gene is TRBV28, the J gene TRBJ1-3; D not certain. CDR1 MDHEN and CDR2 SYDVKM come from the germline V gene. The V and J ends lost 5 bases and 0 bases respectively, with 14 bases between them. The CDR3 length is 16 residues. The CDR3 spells CASSPGDVGSGNTIYF. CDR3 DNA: TGTGCCAGCAGTCCCGGCGACGTCGGCTCTGGAAACACCATATATTTT.

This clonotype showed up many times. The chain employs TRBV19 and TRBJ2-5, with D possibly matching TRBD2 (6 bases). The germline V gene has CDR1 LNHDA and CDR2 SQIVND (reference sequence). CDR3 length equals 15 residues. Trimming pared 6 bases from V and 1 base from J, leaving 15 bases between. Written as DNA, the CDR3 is TGTGCCAGTAGAGGAGGGGTAGCGTCCCAAGAGACCCAGTACTTC. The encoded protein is CASRGGVASQETQYF.

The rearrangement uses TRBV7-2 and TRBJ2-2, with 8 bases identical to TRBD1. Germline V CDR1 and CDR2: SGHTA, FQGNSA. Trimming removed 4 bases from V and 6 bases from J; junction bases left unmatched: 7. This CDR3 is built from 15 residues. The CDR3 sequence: CASSSRTGPAGELFF. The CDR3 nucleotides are TGTGCCAGCAGCTCCAGGACAGGGCCTGCCGGGGAGCTGTTTTTT.

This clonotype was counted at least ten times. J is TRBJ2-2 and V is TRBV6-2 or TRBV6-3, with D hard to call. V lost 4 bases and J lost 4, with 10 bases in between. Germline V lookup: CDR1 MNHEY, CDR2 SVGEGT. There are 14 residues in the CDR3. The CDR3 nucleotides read TGTGCCAGCAGTTGGTGGCGGTCCACCGGGGAGCTGTTTTTT. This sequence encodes CASSWWRSTGELFF.

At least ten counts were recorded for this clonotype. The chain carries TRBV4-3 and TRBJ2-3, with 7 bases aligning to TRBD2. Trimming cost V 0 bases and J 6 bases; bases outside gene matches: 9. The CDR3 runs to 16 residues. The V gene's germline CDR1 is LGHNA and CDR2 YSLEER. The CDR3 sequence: CASSQDQGSGVDTQYF. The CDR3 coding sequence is TGCGCCAGCAGCCAAGACCAAGGGAGCGGGGTGGATACGCAGTATTTT.

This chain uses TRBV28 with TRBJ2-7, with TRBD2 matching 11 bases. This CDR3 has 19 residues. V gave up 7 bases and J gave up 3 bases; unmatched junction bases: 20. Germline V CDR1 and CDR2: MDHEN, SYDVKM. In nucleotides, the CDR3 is TGTGCCAGCACCTCCCATCCCGGGACTAGCGGACCAGGAAGCTACGAGCAGTACTTC. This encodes CASTSHPGTSGPGSYEQYF.

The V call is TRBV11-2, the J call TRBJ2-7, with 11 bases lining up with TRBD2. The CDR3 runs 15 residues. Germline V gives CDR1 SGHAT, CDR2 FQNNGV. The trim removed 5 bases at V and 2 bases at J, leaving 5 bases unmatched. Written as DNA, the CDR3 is TGTGCCAGCAGCCTCTTGACTAGCGGGACCTACGAGCAGTACTTC. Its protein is CASSLLTSGTYEQYF. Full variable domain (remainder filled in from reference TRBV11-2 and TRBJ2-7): EAGVAQSPRYKIIEKRQSVAFWCNPISGHATLYWYQQILGQGPKLLIQFQNNGVVDDSQLPKDRFSAERLKGVDSTLKIQPAKLEDSAVYLCASSLLTSGTYEQYFGPGTRLTVT.